Presented here are 2 T cell receptor beta chains from one specimen sequenced in a study of shared clonotypes between healthy human individuals (dated by TCRdb to the early 2020s). The library was produced with the immunoSEQ multiplex PCR assay. The table comes from immuneACCESS by way of TCRdb, which keeps in-frame sequences with V and J called. Part of the clones is missing from these tables; in studies checked, under half for an unresolved V gene and the rest for unknown reasons. Present in this sample are more than 2 million clones, around 95% of which were seen just once. Together, the top ten hold more than 1.5% of the sample. For the CD8 naive samples, CD45RO-negative cells were positively selected for CCR7, yielding a CD45RA+CCR7+ population from which TemRA cells were excluded. Material: naive CD8+ T cells from PBMCs. The label giving this sample's cell subset or site can be read as: CD45RA+CCR7+. Receptors were obtained from a man in his late teens or twenties in good health. Some clones in this sample may be carry-over from other donors' samples.

This clone was detected once. The chain links TRBV15 to TRBJ1-5; TRBD1 is a possible D gene (5 bases). Trimming removed 3 bases at V and 8 bases at J, with 14 bases between. Germline V gene sequence: CDR1 LNHNV, CDR2 YYDKDF (reference sequence). The CDR3 has 14 residues. The CDR3 DNA sequence: TGTGCCACCAGCAGTTCAGGGCTTAAGGAGCCCCAGCATTTT. This codes for CATSSSGLKEPQHF.

The chain links TRBV27 to TRBJ2-1; D gene uncertain. V was shortened by 8 bases and J by 10 bases, with 12 bases between the two germline ends. From germline, CDR1 is MNHEY and CDR2 SMNVEV (reference sequence). The CDR3 extends over 11 amino acids. The CDR3 loop is CASQQTPEQFF. Written as DNA, the CDR3 is TGTGCCAGCCAGCAGACCCCCGAGCAGTTCTTC.